This T cell receptor (beta chain) was recorded in a study of blood T cell repertoires in COVID-19. Overall study context: Samples representing acute and convalescent COVID-19 were sourced from the United States, Italy and Spain.

Sequencing was performed with immunoSEQ multiplex PCR; in TCRdb, only in-frame clones are kept and a portion is missing. Of some 210,000 clones listed, roughly four fifths are singletons. This clone was picked up one time. Trimming removed 4 bases from V and 2 bases from J; junction bases left unmatched: 5. Germline CDR1 and CDR2: KGHDR and SFDVKD. The CDR3 has 15 amino acids. V is TRBV24-1 and J is TRBJ2-3; TRBD1 agrees at 7 bases. The source is a woman aged 40 to 50 with acute or convalescent COVID-19. Source material: peripheral blood. CDR3 in amino acids: CATSDSGTATDTQYF. The CDR3 region has the DNA TGTGCCACCAGTGACAGTGGGACAGCCACAGATACGCAGTATTTT.